This TCR beta chain was profiled in a study of cytomegalovirus exposure and HLA in healthy donors. Study overall: Approximately 180 million T cells yielded 120 million or so unique TCR beta sequences, as an earlier analysis found.

There are 15 residues in the CDR3. The germline CDR1 and CDR2 sequences are MNHNY and SVGAGI (reference sequence). With V trimmed by 5 bases and J by 2 bases, 8 bases remained unmatched. The study, taken as a whole, reports: Most CMV-associated TCR beta chains appeared HLA-restricted in a later analysis.

With regard to this clone: Its matching antigen is unknown.

Amplification used 60 Vbeta primers and 13 Jbeta primers. In the study's own analysis: A later analysis counted roughly 74 million unique TCR beta chains, some 12 million shared. Assay used: immunoSEQ multiplex PCR; TCRdb lists only in-frame clones, some missing. That table gives V, J and clone size, and the DNA gave D and trimming. Seen here are about 170,000 clones, 76% observed once, and the top ten hold roughly 0.82%. This sequence was found in a female donor in good health and CMV-seronegative. The specimen sequenced was PBMCs. The rearrangement joins TRBV6-6 to TRBJ2-7; TRBD2 aligns across 8 bases. The CDR3 sequence is CASSLNGGGPYEQYF. The CDR3 region has the DNA TGTGCCAGCAGTCTGAACGGCGGGGGGCCCTACGAGCAGTACTTC.